This TCR beta chain appears in the sequencing data of a study of HIV-infected patients and healthy controls. Study-wide points: HIV-infected patients and controls differed significantly in mean usage of eight alpha and eight beta V genes. Healthy control repertoires had roughly threefold more distinct CDR3s than untreated HIV+ repertoires, and higher Shannon diversity.

This clonotype ranks as medium-sized (0.01 to 0.1%). Its antigen is not identified. The germline V and J ends were trimmed by 1 base and 7 bases, with 11 bases remaining between them. The CDR3 is 14 amino acids. All unsorted peripheral T cells were captured because whole blood was used without fractionation. RNA came from 2.5 to 3 ml of peripheral blood. Reverse transcription used around 500 ng RNA and constant-region primers for alpha and beta. Using multiplexing indices, alpha and beta chain libraries were generated apart by chain-specific third strand synthesis. MiXCR, run by TCRdb on the 5' RACE reads, gives a single entry per CDR3 protein. This sample yields over 10,000 distinct CDR3 sequences, of which just over 5% are seen a single time; 3% to 4.5% belongs to the top ten.

This clonotype was obtained from an adult in good health. The rearrangement links TRBV12-3 or TRBV12-4 to TRBJ1-5, with unresolved D. The material sequenced was blood. The CDR3 loop reads CASSLGVVDQPQHF. The CDR3 DNA is TGTGCCAGCAGTTTAGGGGTCGTGGACCAGCCCCAGCATTTT.